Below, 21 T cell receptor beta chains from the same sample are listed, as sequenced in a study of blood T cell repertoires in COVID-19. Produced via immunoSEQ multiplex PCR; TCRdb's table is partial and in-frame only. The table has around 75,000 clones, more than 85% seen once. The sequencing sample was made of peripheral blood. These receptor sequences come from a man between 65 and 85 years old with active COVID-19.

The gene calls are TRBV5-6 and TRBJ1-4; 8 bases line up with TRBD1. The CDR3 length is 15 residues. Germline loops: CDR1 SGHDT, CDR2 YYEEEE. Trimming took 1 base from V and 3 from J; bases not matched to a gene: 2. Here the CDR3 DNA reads TGTGCCAGCAGCTTGAGGGACAGGCCTAATGAAAAACTGTTTTTT. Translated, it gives CASSLRDRPNEKLFF.

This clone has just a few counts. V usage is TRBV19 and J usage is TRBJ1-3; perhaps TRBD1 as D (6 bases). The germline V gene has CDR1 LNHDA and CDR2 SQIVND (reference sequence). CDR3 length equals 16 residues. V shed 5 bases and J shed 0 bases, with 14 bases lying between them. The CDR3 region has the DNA TGTGCCAGTAGTCGGGGGGGCCCGAGCTCTGGAAACACCATATATTTT. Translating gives CASSRGGPSSGNTIYF. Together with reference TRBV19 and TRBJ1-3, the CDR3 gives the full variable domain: DGGITQSPKYLFRKEGQNVTLSCEQNLNHDAMYWYRQDPGQGLRLIYYSQIVNDFQKGDIAEGYSVSREKKESFPLTVTSAQKNPTAFYLCASSRGGPSSGNTIYFGEGSWLTVV.

CDR3 sequence: CASSLGLAGGTDTQYF. The CDR3 DNA follows: TGTGCCAGTAGTCTCGGACTAGCGGGTGGCACAGATACGCAGTATTTT. The chain uses TRBV19 and TRBJ2-3, with TRBD2 matching over 11 bases. The V and J ends lost 5 bases and 1 base, in that order; junction bases with no gene match: 5. The CDR3 covers 16 residues. CDR1 is LNHDA, CDR2 SQIVND, per germline (reference sequence).

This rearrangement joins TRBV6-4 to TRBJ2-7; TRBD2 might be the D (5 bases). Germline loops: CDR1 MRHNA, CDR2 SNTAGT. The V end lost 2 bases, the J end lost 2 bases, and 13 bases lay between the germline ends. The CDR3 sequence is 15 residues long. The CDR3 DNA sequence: TGTGCCAGCAGTGACGCGGGCAGCCGAACCTACGAGCAGTACTTC. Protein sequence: CASSDAGSRTYEQYF.

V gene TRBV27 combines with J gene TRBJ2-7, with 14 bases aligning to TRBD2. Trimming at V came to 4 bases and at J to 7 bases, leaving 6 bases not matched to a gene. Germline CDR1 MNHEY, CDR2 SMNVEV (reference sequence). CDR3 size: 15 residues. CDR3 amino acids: CASSWLTSGRGEQYF. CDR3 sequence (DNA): TGTGCCAGCAGTTGGTTGACTAGCGGGAGGGGGGAGCAGTACTTC.

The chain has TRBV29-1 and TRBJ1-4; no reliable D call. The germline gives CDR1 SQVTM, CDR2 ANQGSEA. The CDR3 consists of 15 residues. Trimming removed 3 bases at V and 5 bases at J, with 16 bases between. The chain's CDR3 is CSVEPAASVNEKLFF. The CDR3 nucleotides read TGCAGCGTTGAGCCGGCAGCGAGCGTAAATGAAAAACTGTTTTTT.

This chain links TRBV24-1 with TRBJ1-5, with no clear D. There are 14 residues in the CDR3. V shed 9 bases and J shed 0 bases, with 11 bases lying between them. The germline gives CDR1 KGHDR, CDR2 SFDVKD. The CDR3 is CATEGGDSNQPQHF. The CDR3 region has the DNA TGTGCCACCGAGGGTGGGGATAGCAATCAGCCCCAGCATTTT.

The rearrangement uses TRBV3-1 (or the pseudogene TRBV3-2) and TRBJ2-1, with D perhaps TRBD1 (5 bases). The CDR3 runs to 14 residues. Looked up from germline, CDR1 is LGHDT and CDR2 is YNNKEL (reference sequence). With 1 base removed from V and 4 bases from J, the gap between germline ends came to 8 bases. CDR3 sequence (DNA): TGTGCCAGCAGCCAAGGGACATATTACAATGAGCAGTTCTTC. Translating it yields CASSQGTYYNEQFF.

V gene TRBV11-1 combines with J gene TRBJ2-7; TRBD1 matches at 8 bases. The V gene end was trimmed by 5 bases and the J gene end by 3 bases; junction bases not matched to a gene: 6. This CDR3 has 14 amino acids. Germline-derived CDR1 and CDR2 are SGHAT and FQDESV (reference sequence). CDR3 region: CASSHRGAHYEQYF. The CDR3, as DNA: TGTGCCAGCAGCCACAGGGGGGCTCACTACGAGCAGTACTTC.

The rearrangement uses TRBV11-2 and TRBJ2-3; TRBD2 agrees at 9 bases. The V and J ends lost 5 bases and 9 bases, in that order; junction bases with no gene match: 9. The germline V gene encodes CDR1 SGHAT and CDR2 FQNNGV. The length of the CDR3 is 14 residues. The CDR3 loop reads CASSPAGGPGTQYF. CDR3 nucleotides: TGTGCCAGCAGCCCCGCGGGAGGGCCCGGAACGCAGTATTTT.

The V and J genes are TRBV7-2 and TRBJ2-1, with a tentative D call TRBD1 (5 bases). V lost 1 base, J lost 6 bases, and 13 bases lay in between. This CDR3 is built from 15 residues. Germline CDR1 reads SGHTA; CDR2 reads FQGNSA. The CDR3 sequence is CASSLEALQANEQFF. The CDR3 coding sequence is TGTGCCAGCAGCTTAGAAGCCCTACAGGCCAATGAGCAGTTCTTC. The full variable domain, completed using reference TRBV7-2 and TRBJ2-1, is GAGVSQSPSNKVTEKGKDVELRCDPISGHTALYWYRQSLGQGLEFLIYFQGNSAPDKSGLPSDRFSAERTGGSVSTLTIQRTQQEDSAVYLCASSLEALQANEQFFGPGTRLTVL.

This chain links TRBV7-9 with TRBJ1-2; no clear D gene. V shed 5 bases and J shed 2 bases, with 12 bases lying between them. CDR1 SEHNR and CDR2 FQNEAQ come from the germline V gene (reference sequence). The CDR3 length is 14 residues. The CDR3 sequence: CASSPPGSNYGYTF. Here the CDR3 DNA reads TGTGCCAGCAGCCCCCCCGGGTCAAACTATGGCTACACCTTC. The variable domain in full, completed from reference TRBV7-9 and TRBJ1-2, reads DTGVSQNPRHKITKRGQNVTFRCDPISEHNRLYWYRQTLGQGPEFLTYFQNEAQLEKSRLLSDRFSAERPKGSFSTLEIQRTEQGDSAMYLCASSPPGSNYGYTFGSGTRLTVV.

The DNA of the CDR3 is TGTGCCAGCAGCTTTGGGGTCAGGGGGGAGACCCAGTACTTC. Translating gives CASSFGVRGETQYF. This chain uses TRBV7-9 with TRBJ2-5; 7 bases fit TRBD1. Unmatched junction bases numbered 6, after V lost 3 bases and J lost 5 bases. The CDR3 sequence is 14 residues long. CDR1 SEHNR and CDR2 FQNEAQ come from the germline V gene (reference sequence). Drawing the rest from reference TRBV7-9 and TRBJ2-5, the complete variable domain is DTGVSQNPRHKITKRGQNVTFRCDPISEHNRLYWYRQTLGQGPEFLTYFQNEAQLEKSRLLSDRFSAERPKGSFSTLEIQRTEQGDSAMYLCASSFGVRGETQYFGPGTRLLVL.

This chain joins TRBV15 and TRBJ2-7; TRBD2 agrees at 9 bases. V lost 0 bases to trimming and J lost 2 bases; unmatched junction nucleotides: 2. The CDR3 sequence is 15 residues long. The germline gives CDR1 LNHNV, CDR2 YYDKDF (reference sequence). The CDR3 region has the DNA TGTGCCACCAGCAGAGATCTAGCGGGAACCTACGAGCAGTACTTC. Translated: CATSRDLAGTYEQYF.

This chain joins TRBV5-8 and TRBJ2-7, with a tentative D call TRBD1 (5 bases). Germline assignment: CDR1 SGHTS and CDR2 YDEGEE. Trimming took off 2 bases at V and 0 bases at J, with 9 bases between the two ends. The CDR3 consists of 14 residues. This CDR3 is CASSFVRASYEQYF. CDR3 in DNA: TGTGCCAGCAGCTTCGTCAGGGCCTCCTACGAGCAGTACTTC. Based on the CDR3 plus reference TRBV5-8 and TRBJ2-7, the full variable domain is EAGVTQSPTHLIKTRGQQATLRCSPISGHTSVYWYQQALGLGLQFLLWYDEGEERNRGNFPPRFSGRQFPNYSSELNVNALELEDSALYLCASSFVRASYEQYFGPGTRLTVT.

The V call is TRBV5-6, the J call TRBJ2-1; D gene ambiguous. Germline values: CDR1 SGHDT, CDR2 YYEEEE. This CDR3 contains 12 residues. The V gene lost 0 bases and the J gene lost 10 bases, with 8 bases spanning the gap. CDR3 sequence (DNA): TGTGCCAGCAGCTTGGCCCCCACAGAGCAGTTCTTC. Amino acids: CASSLAPTEQFF.

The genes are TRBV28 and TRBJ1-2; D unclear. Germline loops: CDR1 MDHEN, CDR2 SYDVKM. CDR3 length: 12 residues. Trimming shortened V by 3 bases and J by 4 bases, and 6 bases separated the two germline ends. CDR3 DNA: TGTGCCAGCAGTTTGGTGAGCTATGGCTACACCTTC. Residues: CASSLVSYGYTF.

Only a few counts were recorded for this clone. The DNA of the CDR3 is TGTGCCAGCAGCGCCCTCCCAGGGGGTGGCTCACCCCTCCACTTT. Its protein product is CASSALPGGGSPLHF. The chain carries TRBV9 and TRBJ1-6; 7 bases are shared with TRBD1. Trimming removed 3 bases from V and 10 bases from J; junction bases left unmatched: 10. The CDR3 is 15 residues long. Germline CDR1 reads SGDLS; CDR2 reads YYNGEE.

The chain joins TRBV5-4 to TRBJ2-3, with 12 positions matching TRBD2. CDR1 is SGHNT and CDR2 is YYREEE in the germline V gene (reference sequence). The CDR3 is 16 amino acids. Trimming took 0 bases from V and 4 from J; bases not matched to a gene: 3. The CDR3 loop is CASSLGLAGGADTQYF. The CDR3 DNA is TGTGCCAGCAGCTTGGGGCTAGCGGGAGGGGCAGATACGCAGTATTTT.

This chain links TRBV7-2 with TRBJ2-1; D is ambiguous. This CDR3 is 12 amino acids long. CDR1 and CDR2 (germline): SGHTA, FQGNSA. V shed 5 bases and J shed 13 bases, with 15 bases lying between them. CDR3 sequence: CASSPPGPDQFF. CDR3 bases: TGTGCCAGCAGCCCGCCGGGTCCCGACCAGTTCTTC.

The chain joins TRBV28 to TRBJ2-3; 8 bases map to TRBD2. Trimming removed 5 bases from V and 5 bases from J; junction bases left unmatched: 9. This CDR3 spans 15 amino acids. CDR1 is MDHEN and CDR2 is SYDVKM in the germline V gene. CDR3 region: CASSPSGGAGDTQYF. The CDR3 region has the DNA TGTGCCAGCAGTCCGTCCGGGGGGGCGGGAGATACGCAGTATTTT.